This TCR beta chain is drawn from a study of blood T cell repertoires in COVID-19. Study-wide background: Sample material is recorded as cDNA or gDNA derived from T cells, B-cell-depleted T cells, or PBMCs.

Per the original methods: Estimates of nucleated cell counts were drawn from the amplification of reference gene primers. Generated by immunoSEQ multiplex PCR, the TCRdb table keeps only in-frame clones and is missing some. V, J and clone size reflect that table, while D and trimming were determined from the DNA. This table has roughly 70,000 clones, under 85% appearing once. During active infection, Seattle patients enrolled and were then monitored through disease. Sequenced: peripheral blood. This clonotype was sampled from a man in his sixties with COVID-19, enrolled during active disease.

CDR3 loop: CASKLYTGELFF. CDR3 DNA sequence: TGTGCCAGCAAGCTGTACACCGGGGAGCTGTTTTTT. V is TRBV6-6 and J is TRBJ2-2; the D is unclear. Germline V gives CDR1 MNHNY, CDR2 SVGAGI (reference sequence). V shed 7 bases and J shed 3 bases, with 6 bases lying between them. The CDR3 runs 12 residues.